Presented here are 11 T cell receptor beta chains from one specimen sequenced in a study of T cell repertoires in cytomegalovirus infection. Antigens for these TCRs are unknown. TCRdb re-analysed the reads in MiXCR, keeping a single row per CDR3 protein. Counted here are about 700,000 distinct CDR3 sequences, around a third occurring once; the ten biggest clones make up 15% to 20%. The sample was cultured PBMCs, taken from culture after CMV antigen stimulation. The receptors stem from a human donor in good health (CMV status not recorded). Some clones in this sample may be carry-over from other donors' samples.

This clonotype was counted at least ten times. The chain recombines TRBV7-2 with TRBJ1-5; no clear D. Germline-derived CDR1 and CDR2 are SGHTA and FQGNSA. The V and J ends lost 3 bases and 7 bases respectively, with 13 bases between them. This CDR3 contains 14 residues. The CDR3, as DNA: TGTGCCAGCAGCTTCAGGAGGGTGGACCAGCCCCAGCATTTT. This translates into CASSFRRVDQPQHF.

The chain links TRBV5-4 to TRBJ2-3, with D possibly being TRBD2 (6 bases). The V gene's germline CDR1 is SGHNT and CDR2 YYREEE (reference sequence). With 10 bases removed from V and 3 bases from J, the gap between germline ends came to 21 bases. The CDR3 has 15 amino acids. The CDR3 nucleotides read TGTGCCTCTGCCACGACTAGAGGCCCTACAGATACGCAGTATTTT. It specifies CASATTRGPTDTQYF. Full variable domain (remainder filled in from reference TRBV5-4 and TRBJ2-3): ETGVTQSPTHLIKTRGQQVTLRCSSQSGHNTVSWYQQALGQGPQFIFQYYREEENGRGNFPPRFSGLQFPNYSSELNVNALELDDSALYLCASATTRGPTDTQYFGPGTRLTVL.

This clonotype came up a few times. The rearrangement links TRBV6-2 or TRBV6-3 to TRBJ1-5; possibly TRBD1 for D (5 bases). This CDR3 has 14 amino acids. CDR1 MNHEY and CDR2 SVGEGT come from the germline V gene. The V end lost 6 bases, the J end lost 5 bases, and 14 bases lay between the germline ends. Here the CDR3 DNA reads TGTGCCAGCAGCGACGGGAGGGGCCATCAGCCCCAGCATTTT. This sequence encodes CASSDGRGHQPQHF.

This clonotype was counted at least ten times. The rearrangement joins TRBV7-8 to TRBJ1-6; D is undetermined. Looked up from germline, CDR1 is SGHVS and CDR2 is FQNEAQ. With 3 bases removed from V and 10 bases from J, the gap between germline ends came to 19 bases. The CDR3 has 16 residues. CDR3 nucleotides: TGTGCCAGCAGCTTCTCCAAGGGTGTGAAACTCTCACCCCTCCACTTT. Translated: CASSFSKGVKLSPLHF.

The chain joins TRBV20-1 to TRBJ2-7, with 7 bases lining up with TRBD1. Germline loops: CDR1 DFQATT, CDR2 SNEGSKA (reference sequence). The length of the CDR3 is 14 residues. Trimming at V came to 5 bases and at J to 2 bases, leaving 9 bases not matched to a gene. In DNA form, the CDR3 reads TGCAGTGCTCCCGTCCGGGACAGACCCTACGAGCAGTACTTC. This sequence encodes CSAPVRDRPYEQYF.

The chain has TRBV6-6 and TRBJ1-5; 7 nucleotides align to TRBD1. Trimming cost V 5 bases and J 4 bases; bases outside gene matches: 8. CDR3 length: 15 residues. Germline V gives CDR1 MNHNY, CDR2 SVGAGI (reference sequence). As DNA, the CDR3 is TGTGCCAGCAGTAAGCTAGGACAGGCGAATCAGCCCCAGCATTTT. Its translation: CASSKLGQANQPQHF.

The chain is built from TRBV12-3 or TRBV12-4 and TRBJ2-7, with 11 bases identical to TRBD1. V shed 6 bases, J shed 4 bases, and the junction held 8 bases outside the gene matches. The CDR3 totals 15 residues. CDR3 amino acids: CASRPSGQGAYEQYF. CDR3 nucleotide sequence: TGTGCCAGCAGACCCTCCGGACAGGGGGCGTACGAGCAGTACTTC.

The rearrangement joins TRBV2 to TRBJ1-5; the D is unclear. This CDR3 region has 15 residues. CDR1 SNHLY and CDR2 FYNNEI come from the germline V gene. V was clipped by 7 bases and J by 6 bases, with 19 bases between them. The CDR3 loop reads CASTGLTGGGQPQHF. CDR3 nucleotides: TGTGCCAGCACCGGGCTGACCGGAGGAGGTCAGCCCCAGCATTTT.

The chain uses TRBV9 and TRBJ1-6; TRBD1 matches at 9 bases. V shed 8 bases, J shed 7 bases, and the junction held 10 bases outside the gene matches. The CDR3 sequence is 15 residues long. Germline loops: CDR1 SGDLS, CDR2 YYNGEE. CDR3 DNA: TGTGCCAGGCGCCGGGACAGGGCTGGAAATTCACCCCTCCACTTT. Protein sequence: CARRRDRAGNSPLHF.

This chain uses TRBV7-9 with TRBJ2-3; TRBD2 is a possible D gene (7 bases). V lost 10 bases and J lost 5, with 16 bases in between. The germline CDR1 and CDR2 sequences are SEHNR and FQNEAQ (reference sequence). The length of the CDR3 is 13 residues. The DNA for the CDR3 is TGTGCCACCGGAAGGGGGGGGTTAGATACGCAGTATTTT. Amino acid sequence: CATGRGGLDTQYF.

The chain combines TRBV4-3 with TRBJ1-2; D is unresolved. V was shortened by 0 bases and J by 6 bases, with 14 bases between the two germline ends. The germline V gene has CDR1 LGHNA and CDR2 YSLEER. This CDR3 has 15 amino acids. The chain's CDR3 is CASSQDRVLSNGYTF. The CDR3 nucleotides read TGCGCCAGCAGCCAAGATCGGGTCTTGTCTAATGGCTACACCTTC.